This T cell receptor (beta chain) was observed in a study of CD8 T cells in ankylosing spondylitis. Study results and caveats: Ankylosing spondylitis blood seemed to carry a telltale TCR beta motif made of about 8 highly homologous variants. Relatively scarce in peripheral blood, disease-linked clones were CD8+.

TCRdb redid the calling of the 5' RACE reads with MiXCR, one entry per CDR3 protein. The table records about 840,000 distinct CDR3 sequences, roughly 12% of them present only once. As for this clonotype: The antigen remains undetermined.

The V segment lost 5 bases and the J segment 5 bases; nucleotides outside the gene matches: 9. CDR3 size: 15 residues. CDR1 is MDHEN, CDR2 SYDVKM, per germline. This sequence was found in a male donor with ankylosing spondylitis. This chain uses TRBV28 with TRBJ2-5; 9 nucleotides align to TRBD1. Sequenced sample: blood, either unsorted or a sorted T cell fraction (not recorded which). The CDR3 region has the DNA TGTGCCAGCAGTCCACGAACAGGGGGCGAGGAGACCCAGTACTTC. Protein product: CASSPRTGGEETQYF.